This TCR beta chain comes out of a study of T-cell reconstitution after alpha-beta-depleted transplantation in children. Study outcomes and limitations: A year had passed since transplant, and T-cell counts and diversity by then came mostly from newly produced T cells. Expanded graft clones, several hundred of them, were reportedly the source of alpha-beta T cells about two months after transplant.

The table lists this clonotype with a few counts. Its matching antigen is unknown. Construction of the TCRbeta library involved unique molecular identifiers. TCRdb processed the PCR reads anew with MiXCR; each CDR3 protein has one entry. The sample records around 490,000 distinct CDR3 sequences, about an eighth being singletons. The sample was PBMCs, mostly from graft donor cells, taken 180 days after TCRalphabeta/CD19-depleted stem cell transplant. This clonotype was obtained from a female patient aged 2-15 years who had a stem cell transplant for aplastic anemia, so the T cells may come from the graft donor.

The CDR3 nucleotides read TGTGCCAGCAGGATAGCCTTAAATACCGATGGCTACACCTTC. Amino acids: CASRIALNTDGYTF. The chain carries TRBV6-1 and TRBJ1-2; no clear D. Germline-derived CDR1 and CDR2 are MNHNS and SASEGT. The CDR3 consists of 14 residues. Trimming took 6 bases from V and 6 from J, leaving 17 bases between them.